This TCR beta chain was captured in a study of blood T cell repertoires in COVID-19. About the research overall: Acute and convalescent COVID-19 samples came from the United States, Italy and Spain. Sources were T cells, B-cell-depleted T cells, or PBMCs; the material itself was cDNA or gDNA.

Per the authors' pipeline: Amplification with reference gene primers provided the estimates of nucleated cell counts. TCRdb's table, derived via immunoSEQ multiplex PCR, lists solely in-frame clones and lacks some. The D gene and trimming were derived from the DNA, and the V and J assignments and clone size from that table. The sample carries around 300,000 clones, roughly 84% recorded once. The V gene end was trimmed by 2 bases and the J gene end by 8 bases; junction bases not matched to a gene: 4. The V gene's germline CDR1 is KGHSH and CDR2 LQKENI. The CDR3 consists of 16 residues. The source is a man aged 50 or older with active or convalescent COVID-19. Sample: peripheral blood. The V gene is TRBV18, the J gene TRBJ2-1, with 15 bases lining up with TRBD2. CDR3 sequence (DNA): TGTGCCAGCTCACCAAGGACTAGCGGGGGGGCGGATGAGCAGTTCTTC. Translating gives CASSPRTSGGADEQFF.